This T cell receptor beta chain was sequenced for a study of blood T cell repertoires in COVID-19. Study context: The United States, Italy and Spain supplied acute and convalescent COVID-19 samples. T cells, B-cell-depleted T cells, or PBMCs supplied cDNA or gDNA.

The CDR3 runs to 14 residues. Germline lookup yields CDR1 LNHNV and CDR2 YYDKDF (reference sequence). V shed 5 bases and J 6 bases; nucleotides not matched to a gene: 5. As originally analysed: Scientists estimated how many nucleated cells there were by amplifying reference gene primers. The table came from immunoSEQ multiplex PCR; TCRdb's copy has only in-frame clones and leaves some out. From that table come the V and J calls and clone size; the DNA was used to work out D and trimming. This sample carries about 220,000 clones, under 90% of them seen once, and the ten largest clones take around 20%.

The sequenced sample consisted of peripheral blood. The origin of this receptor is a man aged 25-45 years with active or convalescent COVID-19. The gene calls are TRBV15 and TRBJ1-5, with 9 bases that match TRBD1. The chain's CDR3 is CATSVDRGSQPQHF. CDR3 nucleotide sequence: TGTGCCACCAGCGTGGACAGGGGAAGTCAGCCCCAGCATTTT.